The clone carrying this T cell receptor (beta chain) has just a few counts. Original processing methods: Quantification of nucleated cells was approximated via reference gene primer amplification. Sequencing used immunoSEQ multiplex PCR; TCRdb keeps in-frame clones, though not all of them. That table is the source of V, J and clone size, and D and trimming were worked out from the DNA. Among roughly 140,000 clones listed, roughly 79% were seen once. The data were obtained in a study of blood T cell repertoires in COVID-19. Study-level information: The samples span acute and convalescent COVID-19 from the United States, Italy and Spain. Sources were T cells, B-cell-depleted T cells, or PBMCs; the material itself was cDNA or gDNA.

Looked up from germline, CDR1 is SNHLY and CDR2 is FYNNEI. The CDR3 is 13 amino acids. V lost 6 bases and J 3 bases, leaving 8 bases between the germline ends. The chain couples TRBV2 to TRBJ2-2, with TRBD1 as a possible D gene (6 bases). The sequenced material came from peripheral blood. This TCR was recovered from a human donor in a cohort sampled during active COVID-19. CDR3 amino acids: CASRGGYTGELFF. The CDR3 nucleotides are TGTGCCAGCAGAGGGGGTTACACCGGGGAGCTGTTTTTT. Variable domain in full (rest from reference TRBV2 and TRBJ2-2): EPEVTQTPSHQVTQMGQEVILRCVPISNHLYFYWYRQILGQKVEFLVSFYNNEISEKSEIFDDQFSVERPDGSNFTLKIRSTKLEDSAMYFCASRGGYTGELFFGEGSRLTVL.